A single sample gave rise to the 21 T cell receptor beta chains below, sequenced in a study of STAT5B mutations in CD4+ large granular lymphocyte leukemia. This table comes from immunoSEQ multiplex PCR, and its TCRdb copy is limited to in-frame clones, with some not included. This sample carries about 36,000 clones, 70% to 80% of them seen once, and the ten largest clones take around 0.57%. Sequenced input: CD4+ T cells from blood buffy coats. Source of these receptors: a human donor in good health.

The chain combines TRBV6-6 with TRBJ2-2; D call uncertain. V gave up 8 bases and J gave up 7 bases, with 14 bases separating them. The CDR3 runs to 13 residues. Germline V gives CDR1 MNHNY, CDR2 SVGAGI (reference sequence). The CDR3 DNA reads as TGTGCCAGCGGCCGCCCCCAAGACGGGGAGCTGTTTTTT. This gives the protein CASGRPQDGELFF.

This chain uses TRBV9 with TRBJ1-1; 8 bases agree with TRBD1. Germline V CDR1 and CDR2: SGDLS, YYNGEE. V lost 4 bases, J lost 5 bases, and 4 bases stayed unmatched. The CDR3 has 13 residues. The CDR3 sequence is CASSNTGGTEAFF. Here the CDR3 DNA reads TGTGCCAGCAGCAACACAGGGGGGACTGAAGCTTTCTTT.

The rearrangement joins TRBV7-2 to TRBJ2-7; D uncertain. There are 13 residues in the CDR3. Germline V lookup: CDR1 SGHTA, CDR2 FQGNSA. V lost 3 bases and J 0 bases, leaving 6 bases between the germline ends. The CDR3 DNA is TGTGCCAGCAGCTTTCAGAGCTCCTACGAGCAGTACTTC. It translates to CASSFQSSYEQYF.

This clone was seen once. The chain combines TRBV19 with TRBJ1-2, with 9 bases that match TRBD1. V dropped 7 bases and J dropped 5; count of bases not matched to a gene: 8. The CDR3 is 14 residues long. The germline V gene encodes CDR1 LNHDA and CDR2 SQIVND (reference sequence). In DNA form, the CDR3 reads TGTGCCAGTATTCGGACAGGGGTGGAATATGGCTACACCTTC. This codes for CASIRTGVEYGYTF.

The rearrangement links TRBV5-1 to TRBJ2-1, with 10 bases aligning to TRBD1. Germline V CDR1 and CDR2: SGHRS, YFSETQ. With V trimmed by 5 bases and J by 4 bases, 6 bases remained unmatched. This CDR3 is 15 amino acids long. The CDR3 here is CASRRTGGDYNEQFF. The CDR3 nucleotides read TGCGCCAGCAGGCGGACAGGGGGAGATTACAATGAGCAGTTCTTC.

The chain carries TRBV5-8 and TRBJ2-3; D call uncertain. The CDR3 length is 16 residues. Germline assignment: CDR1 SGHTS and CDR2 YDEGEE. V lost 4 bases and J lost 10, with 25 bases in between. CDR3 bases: TGTGCCAGCAGCCACCGGGCCTCCAGCACGTGGGATCCGCAGTATTTT. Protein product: CASSHRASSTWDPQYF. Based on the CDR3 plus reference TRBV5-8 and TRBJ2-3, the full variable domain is EAGVTQSPTHLIKTRGQQATLRCSPISGHTSVYWYQQALGLGLQFLLWYDEGEERNRGNFPPRFSGRQFPNYSSELNVNALELEDSALYLCASSHRASSTWDPQYFGPGTRLTVL.

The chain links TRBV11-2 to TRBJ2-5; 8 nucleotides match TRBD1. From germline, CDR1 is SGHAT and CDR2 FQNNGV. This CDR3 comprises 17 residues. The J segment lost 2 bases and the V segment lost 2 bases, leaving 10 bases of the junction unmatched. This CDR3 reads CASSLSGQGRSQETQYF. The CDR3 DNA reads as TGTGCCAGCAGCTTATCCGGACAGGGTAGATCTCAAGAGACCCAGTACTTC.

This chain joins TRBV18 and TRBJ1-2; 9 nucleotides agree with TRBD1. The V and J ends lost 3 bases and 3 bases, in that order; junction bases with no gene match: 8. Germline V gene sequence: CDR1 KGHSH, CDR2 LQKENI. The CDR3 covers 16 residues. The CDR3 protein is CASSPLLQGADYGYTF. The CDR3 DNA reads TGTGCCAGCTCACCCCTGTTACAGGGGGCGGACTATGGCTACACCTTC.

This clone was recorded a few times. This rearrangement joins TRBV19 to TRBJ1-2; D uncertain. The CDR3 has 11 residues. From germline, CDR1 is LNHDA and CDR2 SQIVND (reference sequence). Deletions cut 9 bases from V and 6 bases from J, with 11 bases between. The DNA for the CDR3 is TGTGCCAGCCCCGATTGGGATGGCTACACCTTC. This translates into CASPDWDGYTF.

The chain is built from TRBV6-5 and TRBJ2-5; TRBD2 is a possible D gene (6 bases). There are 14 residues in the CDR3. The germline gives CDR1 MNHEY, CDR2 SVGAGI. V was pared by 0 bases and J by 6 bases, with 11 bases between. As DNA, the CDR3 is TGTGCCAGCAGTTACTCGACTAGGGTAAAGACCCAGTACTTC. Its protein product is CASSYSTRVKTQYF.

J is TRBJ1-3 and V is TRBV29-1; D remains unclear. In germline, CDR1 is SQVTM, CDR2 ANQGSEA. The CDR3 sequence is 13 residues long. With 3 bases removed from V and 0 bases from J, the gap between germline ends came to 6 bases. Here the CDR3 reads CSVDGGSGNTIYF. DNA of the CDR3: TGCAGCGTTGATGGAGGCTCTGGAAACACCATATATTTT. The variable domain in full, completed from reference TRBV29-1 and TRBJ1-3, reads SAVISQKPSRDICQRGTSLTIQCQVDSQVTMMFWYRQQPGQSLTLIATANQGSEATYESGFVIDKFPISRPNLTFSTLTVSNMSPEDSSIYLCSVDGGSGNTIYFGEGSWLTVV.

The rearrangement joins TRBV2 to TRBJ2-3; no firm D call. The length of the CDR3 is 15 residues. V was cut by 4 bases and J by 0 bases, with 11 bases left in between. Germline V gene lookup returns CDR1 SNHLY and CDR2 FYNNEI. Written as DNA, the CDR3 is TGTGCCAGCAGTGGACGAAGTTCTAGCACAGATACGCAGTATTTT. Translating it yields CASSGRSSSTDTQYF.

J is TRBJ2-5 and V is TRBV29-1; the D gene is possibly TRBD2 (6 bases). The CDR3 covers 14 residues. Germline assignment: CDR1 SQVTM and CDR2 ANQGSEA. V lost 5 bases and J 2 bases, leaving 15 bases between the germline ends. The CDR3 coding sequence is TGCAGCGTTCGGGTGCTAGCGTCGCAAGAGACCCAGTACTTC. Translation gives CSVRVLASQETQYF.

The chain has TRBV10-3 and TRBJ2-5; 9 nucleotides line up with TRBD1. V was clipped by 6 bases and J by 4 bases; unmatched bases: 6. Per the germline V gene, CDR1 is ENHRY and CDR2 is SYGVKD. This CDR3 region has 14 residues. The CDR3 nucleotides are TGTGCCATCAGCCCCGGGACAGGGATAGAGACCCAGTACTTC. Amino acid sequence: CAISPGTGIETQYF.

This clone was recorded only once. The CDR3, as DNA: TGTGCCAGCAGCTTAGCGCTGGCAGGGATGGAGACCCAGTACTTC. As protein: CASSLALAGMETQYF. The rearrangement links TRBV7-9 to TRBJ2-5; possible D gene TRBD1, 5 bases. This CDR3 region has 15 residues. From germline, CDR1 is SEHNR and CDR2 FQNEAQ (reference sequence). Trimming took 0 bases from V and 5 from J, leaving 13 bases between them. Looking up the rest from reference TRBV7-9 and TRBJ2-5 gives the full variable domain: DTGVSQNPRHKITKRGQNVTFRCDPISEHNRLYWYRQTLGQGPEFLTYFQNEAQLEKSRLLSDRFSAERPKGSFSTLEIQRTEQGDSAMYLCASSLALAGMETQYFGPGTRLLVL.

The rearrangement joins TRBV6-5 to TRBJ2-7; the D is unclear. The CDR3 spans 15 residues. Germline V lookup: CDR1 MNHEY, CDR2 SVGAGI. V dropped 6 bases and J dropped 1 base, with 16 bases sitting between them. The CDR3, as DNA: TGTGCCAGCAGCCCACAGCCGATGGTATCCTACGAGCAGTACTTC. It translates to CASSPQPMVSYEQYF.

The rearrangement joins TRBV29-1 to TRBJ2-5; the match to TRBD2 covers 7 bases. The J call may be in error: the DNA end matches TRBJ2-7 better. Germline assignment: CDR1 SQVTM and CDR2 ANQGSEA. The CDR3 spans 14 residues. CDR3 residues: CSVTGSGEGNEQYF. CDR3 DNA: TGCAGCGTTACCGGGAGCGGGGAGGGGAACGAGCAGTACTTC.

In nucleotides, the CDR3 is TGTGCCAGCAGCCAAGGGGGGTGGGGTTCTAGCACAGATACGCAGTATTTT. It specifies CASSQGGWGSSTDTQYF. The gene calls are TRBV7-2 and TRBJ2-3; possibly TRBD1 or TRBD2 for D (6 bases each). The V end lost 5 bases, the J end lost 0 bases, and 18 bases lay between the germline ends. Germline V gene data show CDR1 as SGHTA and CDR2 as FQGNSA. The CDR3 is 17 residues long.

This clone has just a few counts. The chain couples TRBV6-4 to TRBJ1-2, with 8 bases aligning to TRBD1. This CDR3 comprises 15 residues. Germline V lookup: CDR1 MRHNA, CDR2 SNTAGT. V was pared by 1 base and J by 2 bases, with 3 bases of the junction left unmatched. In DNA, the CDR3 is TGTGCCAGCAGTGACTGGACAGGGAACAACTATGGCTACACCTTC. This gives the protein CASSDWTGNNYGYTF.

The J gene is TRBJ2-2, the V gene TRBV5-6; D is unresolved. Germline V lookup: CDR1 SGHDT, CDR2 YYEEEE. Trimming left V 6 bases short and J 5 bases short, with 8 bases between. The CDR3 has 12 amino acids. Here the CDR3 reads CASTGWTGELFF. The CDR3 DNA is TGTGCCAGCACCGGGTGGACCGGGGAGCTGTTTTTT.

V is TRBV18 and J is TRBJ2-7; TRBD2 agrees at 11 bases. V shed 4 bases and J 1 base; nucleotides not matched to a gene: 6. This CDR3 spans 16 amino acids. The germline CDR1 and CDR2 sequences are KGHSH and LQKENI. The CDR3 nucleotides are TGTGCCAGCTCACAACCTAGCGGGGGGTTTTCCTACGAGCAGTACTTC. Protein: CASSQPSGGFSYEQYF.